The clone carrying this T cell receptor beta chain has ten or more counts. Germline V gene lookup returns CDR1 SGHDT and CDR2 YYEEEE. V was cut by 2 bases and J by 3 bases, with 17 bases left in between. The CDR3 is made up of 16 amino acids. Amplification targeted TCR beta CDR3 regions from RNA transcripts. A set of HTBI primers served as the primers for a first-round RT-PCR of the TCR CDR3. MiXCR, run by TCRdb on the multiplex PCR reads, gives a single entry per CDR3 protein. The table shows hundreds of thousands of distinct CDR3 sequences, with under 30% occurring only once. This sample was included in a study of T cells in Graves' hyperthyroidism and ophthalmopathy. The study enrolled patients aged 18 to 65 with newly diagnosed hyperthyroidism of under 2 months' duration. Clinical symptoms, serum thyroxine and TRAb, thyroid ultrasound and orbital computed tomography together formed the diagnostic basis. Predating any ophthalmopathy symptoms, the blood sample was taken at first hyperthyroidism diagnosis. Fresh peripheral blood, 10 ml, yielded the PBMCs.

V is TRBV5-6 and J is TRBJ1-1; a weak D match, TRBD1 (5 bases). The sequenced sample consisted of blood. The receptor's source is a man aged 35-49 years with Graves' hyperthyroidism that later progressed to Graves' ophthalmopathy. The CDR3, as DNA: TGTGCCAGCAGCTTCTTTGAGGGCAGGGACGACACTGAAGCTTTCTTT. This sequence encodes CASSFFEGRDDTEAFF.